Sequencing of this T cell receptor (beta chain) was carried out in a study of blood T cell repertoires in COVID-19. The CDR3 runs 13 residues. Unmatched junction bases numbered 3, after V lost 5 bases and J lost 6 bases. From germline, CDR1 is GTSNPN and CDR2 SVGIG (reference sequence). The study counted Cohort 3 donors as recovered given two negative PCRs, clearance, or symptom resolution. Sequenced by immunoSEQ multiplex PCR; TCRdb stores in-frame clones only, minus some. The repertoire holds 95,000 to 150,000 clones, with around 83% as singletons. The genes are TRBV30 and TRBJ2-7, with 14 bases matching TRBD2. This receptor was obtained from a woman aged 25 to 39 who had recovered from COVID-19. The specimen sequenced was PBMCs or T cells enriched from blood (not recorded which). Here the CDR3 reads CAWQTSGRGEQYF. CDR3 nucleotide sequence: TGTGCCTGGCAGACTAGCGGGAGGGGCGAGCAGTACTTC. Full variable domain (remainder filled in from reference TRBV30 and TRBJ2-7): SQTIHQWPATLVQPVGSPLSLECTVEGTSNPNLYWYRQAAGRGLQLLFYSVGIGQISSEVPQNLSASRPQDRQFILSSKKLLLSDSGFYLCAWQTSGRGEQYFGPGTRLTVT.